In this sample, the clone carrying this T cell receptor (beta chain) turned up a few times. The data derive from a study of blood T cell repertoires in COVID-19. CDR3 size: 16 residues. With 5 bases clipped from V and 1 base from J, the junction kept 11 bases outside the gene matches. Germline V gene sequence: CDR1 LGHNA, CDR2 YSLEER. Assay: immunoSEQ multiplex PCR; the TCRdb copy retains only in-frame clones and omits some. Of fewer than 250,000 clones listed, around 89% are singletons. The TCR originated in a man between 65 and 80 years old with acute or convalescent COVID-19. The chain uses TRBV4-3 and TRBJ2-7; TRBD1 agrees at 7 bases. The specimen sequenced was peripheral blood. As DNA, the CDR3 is TGCGCCAGCAGCTACTCTCTCACAGGGGAATCCTACGAGCAGTACTTC. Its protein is CASSYSLTGESYEQYF.